This T cell receptor beta chain was observed in a study of early T cells in non-severe SARS-CoV-2 infection. CDR1 and CDR2 from the germline V gene are MGHDK and SYGVNS. The CDR3 consists of 12 residues. V was clipped by 3 bases and J by 3 bases, with 5 bases between them. MiXCR was run by TCRdb on the 5' RACE reads, yielding one entry per CDR3 protein. The table lists tens of thousands of distinct CDR3 sequences, 7% to 10% of them singletons. This sequence joins TRBV25-1 and TRBJ1-2, with no clear D. The sequenced material came from whole blood. This clonotype was obtained from an adult who was a healthcare worker with PCR-confirmed SARS-CoV-2 infection or an uninfected control (not recorded which). This CDR3 reads CASSDGYYGYTF. The CDR3, as DNA: TGTGCCAGCAGTGACGGGTACTATGGCTACACCTTC.